This is a list of T cell receptor beta chains from one sample in a study of blood T cells in healthy people across ages. TCRdb redid the calling of the 5' RACE reads with MiXCR, one entry per CDR3 protein. The sample records under 2 million distinct CDR3 sequences, 30% to 35% being singletons. Sequences were obtained from blood. The receptors stem from a woman in her 30s in good health. The CDR3 runs from the conserved cysteine through the conserved F or W. D genes are given only for firm matches. Clone size, where shown, is once, few, many, or a class for clones that have expanded.

few | TRBJ2-7 | NA | TRBV5-5 | CASSLTLTGGPGEQYF | TGTGCCAGCAGCTTGACCCTGACAGGAGGACCCGGCGAGCAGTACTTC
NA | TRBJ2-5 | TRBD2 | TRBV9 | CASSPSGNEETQYF | TGTGCCAGCAGCCCTAGCGGGAACGAAGAGACCCAGTACTTC
few | TRBJ2-5 | NA | TRBV10-1 | CASYTTTTTQEQYF | TGCGCCAGCTACACCACTACGACCACCCAGGAGCAGTACTTC
many | TRBJ2-7 | TRBD1 | TRBV27 | CASRPGQGDYEQYF | TGTGCCAGCAGACCAGGACAGGGTGACTACGAGCAGTACTTC
NA | TRBJ2-3 | NA | TRBV3-1 | CASSQQGPGTDTQYF | TGTGCCAGCAGCCAACAGGGTCCCGGCACAGATACGCAGTATTTT
NA | TRBJ2-1 | NA | TRBV6-2/TRBV6-3 | CASSYDGYGNEQFF | TGTGCCAGCAGTTACGATGGTTACGGCAATGAGCAGTTCTTC
NA | TRBJ2-5 | NA | TRBV6-2/TRBV6-3 | CASSPRDFGETQYF | TGTGCCAGCAGCCCCCGGGACTTCGGAGAGACCCAGTACTTC
NA | TRBJ1-6 | NA | TRBV30 | CAWSGGRDSPLHF | TGTGCCTGGAGTGGAGGGCGCGATTCACCCCTCCACTTT
NA | TRBJ2-1 | NA | TRBV30 | CACGSGIYNEQFF | TGTGCCTGCGGAAGCGGAATCTACAATGAGCAGTTCTTC
few | TRBJ1-6 | TRBD1 | TRBV4-1 | CASSQTGAYNSPLHF | TGCGCCAGCAGCCAAACAGGGGCGTATAATTCACCCCTCCACTTT
few | TRBJ2-1 | TRBD2 | TRBV9 | CASSVASGLYNEQFF | TGTGCCAGCAGCGTAGCTAGCGGTCTCTACAATGAGCAGTTCTTC
many | TRBJ2-3 | TRBD2 | TRBV7-2 | CASSPPLAGGLADTQYF | TGTGCCAGCAGCCCTCCTCTAGCGGGGGGGCTGGCAGATACGCAGTATTTT
NA | TRBJ1-2 | TRBD1 | TRBV5-1 | CASSYGQGRSYGYTF | TGCGCCAGCAGCTACGGACAGGGGCGATCCTATGGCTACACCTTC
few | TRBJ1-2 | TRBD1 | TRBV4-2 | CASSQDPGQGATSGYTF | TGTGCCAGCAGCCAAGATCCCGGACAGGGGGCCACCTCTGGCTACACCTTC
NA | TRBJ1-5 | NA | TRBV12-3/TRBV12-4 | CASSFGGPGGNQPQHF | TGTGCCAGCAGTTTCGGGGGACCGGGGGGTAATCAGCCCCAGCATTTT
few | TRBJ2-3 | TRBD2 | TRBV7-2 | CASSLGLGTSGPTDTQYF | TGTGCCAGCAGCTTAGGCCTCGGGACTAGCGGGCCCACAGATACGCAGTATTTT
NA | TRBJ2-5 | TRBD1 | TRBV20-1 | CSALGGLGGETQYF | TGCAGTGCCCTAGGCGGATTAGGGGGCGAGACCCAGTACTTC
NA | TRBJ2-5 | NA | TRBV27 | CASSLVAQYF | TGTGCCAGCAGCTTGGTGGCCCAGTACTTC
NA | TRBJ1-2 | TRBD1 | TRBV6-1 | CASNGMDRGSYGYTF | TGTGCCAGCAACGGAATGGACAGGGGTAGCTATGGCTACACCTTC
NA | TRBJ1-1 | NA | TRBV27 | CASVRTVRTEAFF | TGTGCCAGCGTCAGGACGGTCCGCACTGAAGCTTTCTTT
NA | TRBJ1-3 | TRBD1 | TRBV29-1 | CSVEGQGAENTIYF | TGCAGCGTTGAGGGACAGGGGGCCGAAAACACCATATATTTT
NA | TRBJ2-7 | NA | TRBV20-1 | CSATGPRGYEQYF | TGCAGTGCGACGGGACCTCGAGGCTACGAGCAGTACTTC
few | TRBJ2-3 | TRBD2 | TRBV20-1 | CSAGLAPKEDTQYF | TGCAGTGCCGGACTAGCTCCGAAGGAAGATACGCAGTATTTT
few | TRBJ2-1 | NA | TRBV9 | CASSVAYYNEQFF | TGTGCCAGCAGCGTAGCGTACTACAATGAGCAGTTCTTC
few | TRBJ2-1 | NA | TRBV5-5 | CASSLWRGQGNEQFF | TGTGCCAGCAGCTTGTGGAGGGGGCAGGGGAATGAGCAGTTCTTC
many | TRBJ2-3 | NA | TRBV19 | CASNRGQLFSTDTQYF | TGTGCCAGTAACCGAGGACAGCTCTTTTCCACAGATACGCAGTATTTT
few | TRBJ2-5 | NA | TRBV15 | CATTVGSTGTQYF | TGTGCCACCACGGTAGGGAGCACTGGGACCCAGTACTTC
NA | TRBJ2-1 | NA | TRBV11-1 | CASSLGVGKTHNEQFF | TGTGCCAGCAGCTTAGGAGTCGGCAAAACCCACAATGAGCAGTTCTTC
NA | TRBJ2-7 | NA | TRBV5-6 | CASSARDVTYEQYF | TGTGCCAGCAGCGCCCGGGACGTTACCTACGAGCAGTACTTC
few | TRBJ2-7 | TRBD2 | TRBV10-3 | CAISESPTSGRASSYEQYF | TGTGCCATCAGTGAGTCCCCGACTAGCGGGAGGGCAAGCTCCTACGAGCAGTACTTC
NA | TRBJ2-3 | NA | TRBV20-1 | CSAKGPDFTDTQYF | TGCAGTGCTAAAGGACCCGACTTCACAGATACGCAGTATTTT
NA | TRBJ1-4 | NA | TRBV30 | CAWSGHPATNEKLFF | TGTGCCTGGAGTGGACACCCAGCAACTAATGAAAAACTGTTTTTT
many | TRBJ2-7 | TRBD1 | TRBV29-1 | CSVGLAGGSYEQYF | TGCAGCGTTGGGCTGGCAGGGGGCTCCTACGAGCAGTACTTC
NA | TRBJ1-5 | NA | TRBV4-1 | CASSQSENSGLLGNNQPQHF | TGCGCCAGCAGCCAATCGGAGAACAGTGGCCTTTTGGGGAACAATCAGCCCCAGCATTTT
NA | TRBJ2-5 | TRBD2 | TRBV5-1 | CASGLGGLAERGTQYF | TGCGCCAGCGGCTTGGGGGGACTAGCGGAACGTGGCACCCAGTACTTC
NA | TRBJ2-1 | TRBD2 | TRBV6-2/TRBV6-3 | CASSDRRGGRWSYNEQFF | TGTGCCAGCAGTGATAGAAGGGGCGGGAGGTGGTCCTACAATGAGCAGTTCTTC
few | TRBJ2-5 | NA | TRBV3-1 | CASSIGVGQETQYF | TGTGCCAGCAGCATTGGGGTTGGGCAGGAGACCCAGTACTTC
NA | TRBJ2-7 | NA | TRBV27 | CASSEYRTWGGEQYF | TGTGCCAGCAGTGAATATCGGACTTGGGGAGGCGAGCAGTACTTC
NA | TRBJ2-7 | TRBD2 | TRBV27 | CASSSAEEWGGYEQYF | TGTGCCAGCAGTTCCGCGGAGGAATGGGGAGGGTACGAGCAGTACTTC
NA | TRBJ1-2 | NA | TRBV28 | CASSLPRGRPNYGYTF | TGTGCCAGCAGTTTACCCCGGGGCAGGCCAAACTATGGCTACACCTTC